The 9 T cell receptor beta chains listed next were all sequenced from one sample in a study of CD8 T cells in Susac syndrome. The authors reverse transcribed roughly 0.5 to 1 ug RNA with random hexamers. MiXCR, applied by TCRdb to the immunoSEQ multiplex PCR reads, yields one record per CDR3 protein. Among some 90,000 distinct CDR3 sequences, just under 95% were seen once, and the ten largest hold roughly 0.3%. The sequenced material came from CD8+ T cells from PBMCs. The receptors were sampled from a human donor in good health.

J is TRBJ2-1 and V is TRBV9; 8 nucleotides match TRBD2. This CDR3 is 15 amino acids long. J was trimmed by 4 bases and V by 1 base; bases with no gene match: 4. Germline V gene data show CDR1 as SGDLS and CDR2 as YYNGEE. DNA for the CDR3: TGTGCCAGCAGCGTAAGCGGGGGAATATACAATGAGCAGTTCTTC. It yields the protein CASSVSGGIYNEQFF.

The chain combines TRBV5-1 with TRBJ2-7, with TRBD1 matching 10 bases. This CDR3 comprises 14 residues. With V trimmed by 2 bases and J by 9 bases, 8 bases remained unmatched. Germline CDR1 and CDR2: SGHRS and YFSETQ. CDR3 nucleotides: TGCGCCAGCAGCTTCGGGACAGGGGACGGAGGGCAGTACTTC. It translates to CASSFGTGDGGQYF.

The chain couples TRBV10-3 to TRBJ1-2; 12 nucleotides agree with TRBD1. V dropped 10 bases and J dropped 4; count of bases not matched to a gene: 4. The germline V gene encodes CDR1 ENHRY and CDR2 SYGVKD. The CDR3 is made up of 13 amino acids. The DNA of the CDR3 is TGTGCCACCGGGACAGGGGGCCCCTATGGCTACACCTTC. This gives the protein CATGTGGPYGYTF.

The V and J genes are TRBV6-1 and TRBJ2-7, with D unclear. CDR1 and CDR2 (germline): MNHNS, SASEGT. V lost 1 base and J 3 bases, leaving 7 bases between the germline ends. This CDR3 has 13 residues. CDR3 loop: CASSEGLFYEQYF. CDR3 bases: TGTGCCAGCAGTGAAGGGCTGTTCTACGAGCAGTACTTC.

The genes are TRBV3-1 and TRBJ2-7; D is possibly TRBD1 or TRBD2 (5 bases each). Trimming shortened V by 5 bases and J by 2 bases, and 16 bases separated the two germline ends. This CDR3 has 15 amino acids. From germline, CDR1 is LGHDT and CDR2 YNNKEL (reference sequence). The CDR3 sequence: CASSSFGGRTYEQYF. The CDR3 DNA reads TGTGCCAGCAGCAGTTTTGGGGGTCGGACCTACGAGCAGTACTTC.

This sequence joins TRBV5-6 and TRBJ1-2; D is uncertain. The CDR3 is made up of 11 amino acids. Trimming left V 4 bases short and J 6 bases short, with 7 bases between. The germline CDR1 and CDR2 sequences are SGHDT and YYEEEE. CDR3 sequence (DNA): TGTGCCAGCAGCACCGGACATGGCTACACCTTC. Its protein product is CASSTGHGYTF.

This chain links TRBV5-1 with TRBJ1-6, with 7 bases aligning to TRBD1. J gave up 10 bases and V 6 bases, and 10 bases lay outside the gene matches. This CDR3 comprises 14 residues. CDR1 and CDR2 from the germline V gene are SGHRS and YFSETQ. Here the CDR3 reads CASTDRQGGSPLHF. Here the CDR3 DNA reads TGCGCCAGCACCGATCGACAGGGTGGCTCACCCCTCCACTTT.

The genes are TRBV29-1 and TRBJ1-2; TRBD1 matches 7 bases. This CDR3 contains 13 residues. The V segment lost 6 bases and the J segment 5 bases; nucleotides outside the gene matches: 9. The germline V gene encodes CDR1 SQVTM and CDR2 ANQGSEA. The DNA for the CDR3 is TGCAGCGTCCCGAGGGGGACAGAGTATGGCTACACCTTC. Protein product: CSVPRGTEYGYTF.

This chain connects TRBV7-3 to TRBJ2-7, with D possibly being TRBD2 (5 bases). Looked up from germline, CDR1 is SGHTA and CDR2 is FQGTGA. This CDR3 is 13 amino acids long. Trimming pared 6 bases from V and 2 bases from J, leaving 11 bases between. This CDR3 reads CASSPHGAYEQYF. As DNA, the CDR3 is TGTGCCAGCAGTCCTCACGGGGCCTACGAGCAGTACTTC. Supplemented by reference TRBV7-3 and TRBJ2-7, the full variable domain reads GAGVSQTPSNKVTEKGKYVELRCDPISGHTALYWYRQSLGQGPEFLIYFQGTGAADDSGLPNDRFFAVRPEGSVSTLKIQRTERGDSAVYLCASSPHGAYEQYFGPGTRLTVT.